This T cell receptor beta chain derives from a study of massively parallel sequencing of T cell beta chains (dated by TCRdb to 2009 to 2010). About the study as a whole: Human TCR beta CDR3 diversity in peripheral blood was profiled using 5'-RACE, Illumina short-read sequencing and a dedicated short-read assembly strategy.

The donor pool comprised roughly 380 males and about 160 females, all aged about 18 to 45 years. From approximately 160 liters of pooled peripheral blood, peripheral leukocyte polyA+ RNA was isolated. A commercial mRNA preparation from normal human peripheral blood leukocytes pooled from more than 500 individuals was used as the starting material. A word on this clonotype: Its antigen remains undetermined. One base away there is no much larger clone; base qualities are not given.

What the work shows at the level of the full study, not this receptor alone: By subsampling, clonotype counts were shown to rise linearly with read number, indicating that sequencing depth was far from saturation. The reported gene usage frequencies may have been skewed by preferential PCR amplification of some TRBV and TRBJ sequences. Only about 23,000 (about 70%) of the clonotypes could be assigned a unique TRBV gene. TRBV usage was found to range from less than 0.013% for TRBV17 to 22% to 25% for TRBV20-1, and TRBJ usage was found to range from less than 2% for TRBJ2-6 to around 17% for TRBJ2-1. CDR3 beta length ranged from 21 to 81 nucleotides, peaking at 45 nucleotides. Most clonotypes (21,973 of 33,664) were supported by a single sequence read, by which apparent diversity could in principle be inflated. Because the RNA was pooled from many donors, population-average clonotype abundance rather than any individual repertoire is reflected in the results. Among approximately 34,000 distinct clonotypes, around 63% of clonotypes but only around 20% of assemblies were accounted for by single-copy clonotypes.

From cysteine to phenylalanine, the CDR3 is 14 amino acids long. Left in the record is the CDR3 DNA by itself, 42 bases read in frame from the first base. CDR1 and CDR2, per the germline V gene, are SGHVT and SQSDAQ. V and J are truncated by 1 base and 7 bases respectively, leaving an intervening sequence of 11 bases. These reads were obtained on an Illumina Genome Analyzer II. After two rounds of nested PCR using TRBC1/TRBC2-specific primers, a RACE product of roughly 520 bp was obtained and then gel-purified. To give RACE a 5' anchor, first-strand cDNA synthesis used a TRBC-specific primer together with a template-switching oligonucleotide. Because the RACE amplicon was too long for direct short-read sequencing, the RACE amplicon was concatemerized by ligation and sheared by sonication. PAGE was used to isolate a size fraction of 100 to 300 bp, and that fraction then underwent shotgun sequencing on the Illumina platform. Separate runs on an Illumina GAII yielded 18.8 million 36-nt reads and 21.7 million 50-nt single-end reads. In the original analysis: iSSAKE, run with parameters -m 15, -o 2 and -r 0.7, was used to assemble the pooled 40,582,229 reads. De novo CDR3 beta assemblies were seeded by reads aligning to the ends of Ensembl TRBV gene predictions that carried unmatched junctional bases. Clonotype abundance was estimated as the number of matching assembled contigs, not raw read depth. Among the assembled clonotypes, about 2,100 (5.9%) contained in-frame stop codons and were discarded, which left about 34,000 productive clonotypes. Sanger sequencing of cloned RACE products gave 300 or so unique TCR sequences, and 69% of them were also found in the Illumina assembly. In TCRdb, the public reads were trimmed at Q25 with fastp and aligned with MiXCR, with productive beta chains retained. Rows with one shared CDR3 protein collapse into an entry with the most common genes and DNA. None of the V and J calls come from the authors' own analysis; TCRdb made them. For this sample there are under 4,500 distinct CDR3 sequences; around 41% appear just once. Roughly 2.9% of the sample comes from the top ten.

This TCR came from a pool of human donors in good health; the sample was commercial RNA pooled from many donors. The chain employs TRBV7-4 and TRBJ2-1; the D gene is unclear. The sequencing sample was made of commercial RNA from peripheral blood pooled from many donors. For the CDR3, the sequence is CASSLVSPGNEQFF. The bases are TGTGCCAGCAGCTTAGTGTCGCCTGGGAATGAGCAGTTCTTC. The CDR3 plus the reference TRBV7-4 and TRBJ2-1 genes for the other parts give the full variable domain: GAGVSQSPRYKVAKRGRDVALRCDSISGHVTLYWYRQTLGQGSEVLTYSQSDAQRDKSGRPSGRFSAERPERSVSTLKIQRTEQGDSAVYLCASSLVSPGNEQFFGPGTRLTVL.